A selection of T cell receptor beta chains follows, all from one sample in a study of identical twins. TCRdb ran MiXCR on the 5' RACE reads and lists one entry per CDR3 protein. The sample carries around 290,000 distinct CDR3 sequences, roughly 9% recorded once. The data were also submitted as part of a second study, on yellow fever vaccine responses in identical twins.

Material for sequencing was CD8+ T cells sorted from blood. Receptors were obtained from a woman in her late teens or twenties in good health. The CDR3 runs from the conserved cysteine through the conserved F or W. The D gene is left open where the match is weak. Not all rows give a size; the values are once, few, many and, for expanded clones, a class.

d_call,clone_size,v_call,j_call,cdr3_nt,cdr3_aa
TRBD2,.,TRBV29-1,TRBJ2-1,TGCAGCGTTTCGGGACTAGCGGGAGATCAGTCCTACAATGAGCAGTTCTTC,CSVSGLAGDQSYNEQFF
.,.,TRBV19,TRBJ2-5,TGTGCCAGTAGTATATCGGGGCAAGAGACCCAGTACTTC,CASSISGQETQYF
.,many,TRBV4-3,TRBJ2-2,TGCGCCAGCAGCCGGTCACAGGGACCTGGAACCGGGGAGCTGTTTTTT,CASSRSQGPGTGELFF
.,many,TRBV20-1,TRBJ1-1,TGCAGTGCTAGAGAGTTAGGGGCCCGGGGCACTGAAGCTTTCTTT,CSARELGARGTEAFF
TRBD2,.,TRBV4-1,TRBJ2-3,TGCGCCAGCAGCCAAGAGGTGCGGGAGGGGTTCAGCACAGATACGCAGTATTTT,CASSQEVREGFSTDTQYF
.,.,TRBV29-1,TRBJ1-1,TGCAGCGTTGATGACGCGTTGAACACTGAAGCTTTCTTT,CSVDDALNTEAFF
.,many,TRBV15,TRBJ1-1,TGTGCCACCTCCCGTTGGAGGTCGAACACTGAAGCTTTCTTT,CATSRWRSNTEAFF
.,many,TRBV11-3,TRBJ2-7,TGTGCCAGCAGCTTAGTAACCGGGACCCGCGCGTACGAGCAGTACTTC,CASSLVTGTRAYEQYF
.,many,TRBV9,TRBJ2-2,TGTGCCAGCAGCGTAGACCAGGGGCGGACCGGGGAGCTGTTTTTT,CASSVDQGRTGELFF
TRBD2,few,TRBV20-1,TRBJ2-7,TGCAGTGCTAGATTAGCGGGAGGAGCCTACGAGCAGTACTTC,CSARLAGGAYEQYF
TRBD2,.,TRBV2,TRBJ2-1,TGTGCCAGCAGTCCGACTAGCGATCACTCCTACAATGAGCAGTTCTTC,CASSPTSDHSYNEQFF
TRBD2,many,TRBV20-1,TRBJ2-4,TGCAGTGCCTTGGGACTAGTGAATTTAGCCAAAAACATTCAGTACTTC,CSALGLVNLAKNIQYF
TRBD2,few,TRBV7-6,TRBJ2-5,TGTGCCAGCAGTTCAGGACTAGCGGGAGCGTCGGGTCAAGAGACCCAGTACTTC,CASSSGLAGASGQETQYF
TRBD2,few,TRBV29-1,TRBJ2-5,TGCAGCGCCGTGGGAGGGGCCGTGGTTGGGGAGACCCAGTACTTC,CSAVGGAVVGETQYF
TRBD2,.,TRBV27,TRBJ2-1,TGTGCCAGCAGTTTACCACCGGGACTAGCGGGTCGAGAGCAGTTCTTC,CASSLPPGLAGREQFF
.,.,TRBV10-3,TRBJ2-6,TGTGCCATCAGTGACCCAGTGGGGGAAAGGCCTGGGGCCAACGTCCTGACTTTC,CAISDPVGERPGANVLTF
.,.,TRBV12-3/TRBV12-4,TRBJ2-1,TGTGCCAGCAGTTTACGTCCCCCAGCTTACAATGAGCAGTTCTTC,CASSLRPPAYNEQFF
.,.,TRBV20-1,TRBJ2-2,TGCAGTGCTAGGGTAGCTGGTGGTGATTCCGGGGAGCTGTTTTTT,CSARVAGGDSGELFF
TRBD2,.,TRBV4-1,TRBJ2-2,TGCGCCAGCAGCCAAGATAGGATCGGACTAGCGGGAATCGCGAACACCGGGGAGCTGTTTTTT,CASSQDRIGLAGIANTGELFF
TRBD2,.,TRBV6-1,TRBJ2-7,TGTGCCAGCACCGTGTGGCAGGGACTAACCTACGAGCAGTACTTC,CASTVWQGLTYEQYF
TRBD2,.,TRBV4-2,TRBJ2-1,TGTGCCAGCAGCCAAGAGTTAGCGGGAGGGGATGAGCAGTTCTTC,CASSQELAGGDEQFF
TRBD1,many,TRBV5-1,TRBJ1-1,TGCGCCAGCAGCTCGACAGGGACATGGGCTTTCTTT,CASSSTGTWAFF
TRBD1,.,TRBV20-1,TRBJ1-1,TGCAGTGCTAGAGCCCTGACAGGGGTGATCACTGAAGCTTTCTTT,CSARALTGVITEAFF
.,few,TRBV4-2,TRBJ1-4,TGTGCCAGCAGCCAGTCGATAGGGGGTAATGAAAAACTGTTTTTT,CASSQSIGGNEKLFF
TRBD2,once,TRBV2,TRBJ2-3,TGTGCCAGCGCCCGGGACTACCAACCTAGCACAGATACGCAGTATTTT,CASARDYQPSTDTQYF
.,.,TRBV27,TRBJ2-7,TGTGCCAGCAGGGGTTACAACGAGCAGTACTTC,CASRGYNEQYF
.,few,TRBV11-2,TRBJ2-1,TGTGCCAGCAGCTTAGTGGGGGTTTCCAATGAGCAGTTCTTC,CASSLVGVSNEQFF
TRBD1,many,TRBV5-1,TRBJ2-5,TGCGCCAGCAGCTATCCGACGGACAGGTATCAAGAGACCCAGTACTTC,CASSYPTDRYQETQYF
.,.,TRBV29-1,TRBJ2-7,TGCAGCGTTGAAAGGCGGGATTCGACCTACGAGCAGTACTTC,CSVERRDSTYEQYF
.,few,TRBV10-3,TRBJ2-7,TGTGCCATCAGGGGGGGGCTCAACGAGCAGTACTTC,CAIRGGLNEQYF
.,.,TRBV3-1,TRBJ1-2,TGTGCCAGCAGCCAAGATCCAGGGTCAAGCTATGGCTACACCTTC,CASSQDPGSSYGYTF
.,few,TRBV24-1,TRBJ2-5,TGTGCCACCAGTGACCCGGACAGTGGGAAAGAGACCCAGTACTTC,CATSDPDSGKETQYF
TRBD2,few,TRBV7-6,TRBJ2-1,TGTGCCAGCAGCTTAGAAGCGGGACTGATCAACAATGAGCAGTTCTTC,CASSLEAGLINNEQFF
.,few,TRBV7-8,TRBJ2-5,TGTGCCAGCAGCTTAAGCGTTGGGCAGGGCCAAGAGACCCAGTACTTC,CASSLSVGQGQETQYF
.,many,TRBV20-1,TRBJ2-1,TGCAGTGCTAGAGATCTTTATGCGGCCACCTACAATGAGCAGTTCTTC,CSARDLYAATYNEQFF
.,many,TRBV4-3,TRBJ1-3,TGCGCCAGCAGCCAAGATTTCAACCGGTTGGGAAACACCATATATTTT,CASSQDFNRLGNTIYF
.,.,TRBV5-1,TRBJ2-2,TGCGCCAGCCACGGGGGAAAGCAGAACACCGGGGAGCTGTTTTTT,CASHGGKQNTGELFF
TRBD2,few,TRBV6-1,TRBJ2-3,TGTGCCAGCAGTAGATATATTTTAGCGGGTGACACAGATACGCAGTATTTT,CASSRYILAGDTDTQYF
TRBD1,.,TRBV27,TRBJ1-1,TGTGCCAGCAGTTTCGACAGGGACACTGAAGCTTTCTTT,CASSFDRDTEAFF
TRBD1,many,TRBV6-1,TRBJ2-7,TGTGCCAGCAGACAACACAGGGGGATCGACGAGCAGTACTTC,CASRQHRGIDEQYF
.,few,TRBV4-3,TRBJ2-7,TGCGCCAGCAGCCAAGTTAACAGGGCTTCCTACGAGCAGTACTTC,CASSQVNRASYEQYF